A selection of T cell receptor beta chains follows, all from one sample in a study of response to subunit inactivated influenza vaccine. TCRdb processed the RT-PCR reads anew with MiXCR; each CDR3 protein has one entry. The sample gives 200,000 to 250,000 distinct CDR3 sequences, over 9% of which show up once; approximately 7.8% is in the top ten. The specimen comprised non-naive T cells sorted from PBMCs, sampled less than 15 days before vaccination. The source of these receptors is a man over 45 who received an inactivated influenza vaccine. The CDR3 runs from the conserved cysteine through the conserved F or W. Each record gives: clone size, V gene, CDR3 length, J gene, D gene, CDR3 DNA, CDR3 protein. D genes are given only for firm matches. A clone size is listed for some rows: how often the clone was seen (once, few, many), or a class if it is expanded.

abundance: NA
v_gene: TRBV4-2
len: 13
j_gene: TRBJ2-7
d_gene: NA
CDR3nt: TGTGCCAGCAGCCCCGGGATCCAGAACGAGCAGTACTTC
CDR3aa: CASSPGIQNEQYF

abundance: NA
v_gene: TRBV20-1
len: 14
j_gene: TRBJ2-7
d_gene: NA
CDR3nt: TGCAGTGCTAAAGACCTAGATCCTGTCGACGAGCAGTACTTC
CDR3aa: CSAKDLDPVDEQYF

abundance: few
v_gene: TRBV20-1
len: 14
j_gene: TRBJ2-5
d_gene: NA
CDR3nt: TGCAGTGTCAGGGACTCCAGGGAGCTCGGGACCCAGTACTTC
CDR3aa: CSVRDSRELGTQYF

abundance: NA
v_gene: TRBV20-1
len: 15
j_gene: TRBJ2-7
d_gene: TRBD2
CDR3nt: TGCAGTGCTGGTTCCGGGACTAGCGGGGTCTACGAGCAGTACTTC
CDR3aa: CSAGSGTSGVYEQYF

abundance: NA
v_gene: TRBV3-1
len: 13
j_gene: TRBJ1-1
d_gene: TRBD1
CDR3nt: TGTGCCAGCAAACAGGGGGATAACGCTGAAGCTTTCTTT
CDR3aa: CASKQGDNAEAFF

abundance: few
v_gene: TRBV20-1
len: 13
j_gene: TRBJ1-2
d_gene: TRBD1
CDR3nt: TGCAGTGCTACGACAGGGATTAGCGATGGCTACACCTTC
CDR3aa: CSATTGISDGYTF

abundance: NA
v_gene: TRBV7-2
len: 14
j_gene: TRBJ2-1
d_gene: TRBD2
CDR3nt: TGTGCCAGCAGCTTTAGCGGGGGCCGGAATGAGCAGTTCTTC
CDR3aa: CASSFSGGRNEQFF

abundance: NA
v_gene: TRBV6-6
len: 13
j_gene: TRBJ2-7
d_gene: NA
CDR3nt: TGTGCCAGCAGTTACTCGGAGGAGGGGGTCCGGCCCTTC
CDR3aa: CASSYSEEGVRPF

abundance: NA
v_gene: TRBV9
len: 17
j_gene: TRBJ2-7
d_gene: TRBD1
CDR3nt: TGTGCCAGCAGCGTAGACTCGGGACAGGGGTTCTCCTACGAGCAGTACTTC
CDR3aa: CASSVDSGQGFSYEQYF

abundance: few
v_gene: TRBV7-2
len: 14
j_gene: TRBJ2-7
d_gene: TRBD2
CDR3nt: TGTGCCAGCAGCTACGGGACTAGCGACTACGAGCAGTACTTC
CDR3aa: CASSYGTSDYEQYF

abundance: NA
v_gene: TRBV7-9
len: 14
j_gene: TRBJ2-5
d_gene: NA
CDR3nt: TGTGCCAGCAGCCGTGGGGGGATTCAAGAGACCCAGTACTTC
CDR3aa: CASSRGGIQETQYF

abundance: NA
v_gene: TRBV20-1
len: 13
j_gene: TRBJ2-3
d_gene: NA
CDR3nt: TGCAGTGCTATGCGGGCCTACACAGATACGCAGTATTTT
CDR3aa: CSAMRAYTDTQYF

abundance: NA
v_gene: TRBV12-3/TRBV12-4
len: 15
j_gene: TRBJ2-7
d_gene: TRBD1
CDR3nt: TGTGCCAGCAGTTTAACAGGGGTGACCTCCTACGAGCAGTACTTC
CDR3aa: CASSLTGVTSYEQYF

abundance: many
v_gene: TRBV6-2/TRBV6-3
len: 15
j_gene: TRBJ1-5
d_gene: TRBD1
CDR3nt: TGTGCCAGCAGTTACGGGACAGAAGTTAGTCAGCCCCAGCATTTT
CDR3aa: CASSYGTEVSQPQHF

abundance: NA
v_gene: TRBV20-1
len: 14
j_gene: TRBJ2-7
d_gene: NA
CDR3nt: TGCAGTGCCGATCCAAGGGTAAGCTCCTACGAGCAGTACTTC
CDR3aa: CSADPRVSSYEQYF

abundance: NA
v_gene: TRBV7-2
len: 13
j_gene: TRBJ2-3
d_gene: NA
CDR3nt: TGTGCCAGCAGCACCGTCCCCGCAGATACGCAGTATTTT
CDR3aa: CASSTVPADTQYF

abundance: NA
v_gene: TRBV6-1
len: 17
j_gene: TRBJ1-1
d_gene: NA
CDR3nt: TGTGCCAGCAGTCGCTTAAGTGAGACCTGGATGAACACTGAAGCTTTCTTT
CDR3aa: CASSRLSETWMNTEAFF

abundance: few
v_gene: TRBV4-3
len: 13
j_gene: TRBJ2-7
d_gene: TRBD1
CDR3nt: TGCGCCAGCAGCCGGGGACAGACGACAGAGCAGTACTTC
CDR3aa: CASSRGQTTEQYF

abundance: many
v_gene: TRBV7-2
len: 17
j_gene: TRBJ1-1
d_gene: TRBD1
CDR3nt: TGTGCCAGCAGCCCCAAAACAGGGGGGGGGATTAACACTGAAGCTTTCTTT
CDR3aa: CASSPKTGGGINTEAFF

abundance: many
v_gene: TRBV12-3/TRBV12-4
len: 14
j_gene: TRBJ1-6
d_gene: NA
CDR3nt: TGTGCCAGCAGTGACAGCTCCTATAATTCACCCCTCCACTTT
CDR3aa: CASSDSSYNSPLHF

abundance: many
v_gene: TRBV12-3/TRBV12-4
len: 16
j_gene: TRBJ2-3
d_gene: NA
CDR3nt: TGTGCCAGCAGTTTTGATCCACGCCGTAGCACAGATACGCAGTATTTT
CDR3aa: CASSFDPRRSTDTQYF

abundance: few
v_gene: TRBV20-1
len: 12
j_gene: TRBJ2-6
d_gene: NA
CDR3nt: TGCAGTGCTAGAGATCTTTCCAACGTCCTGACTTTC
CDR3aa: CSARDLSNVLTF

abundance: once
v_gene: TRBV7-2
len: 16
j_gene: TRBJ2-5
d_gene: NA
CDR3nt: TGTGCCAGCAGCTTAGTGCGGCGGGGCCAGGGGGAGACCCAGTACTTC
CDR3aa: CASSLVRRGQGETQYF

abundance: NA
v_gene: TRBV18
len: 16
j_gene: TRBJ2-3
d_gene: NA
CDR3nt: TGTGCCAGCTCATCAAGACCGGGACCCAACACAGATACGCAGTATTTT
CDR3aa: CASSSRPGPNTDTQYF

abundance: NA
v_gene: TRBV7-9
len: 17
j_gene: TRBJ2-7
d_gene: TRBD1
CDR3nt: TGTGCCAGCAGCCCTAATACGGGACAGGAGAACGCCTACGAGCAGTACTTC
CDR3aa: CASSPNTGQENAYEQYF

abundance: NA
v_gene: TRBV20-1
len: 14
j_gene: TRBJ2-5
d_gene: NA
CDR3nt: TGCAGTGCTACCCAAACAGGGACCCAAGAGACCCAGTACTTC
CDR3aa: CSATQTGTQETQYF

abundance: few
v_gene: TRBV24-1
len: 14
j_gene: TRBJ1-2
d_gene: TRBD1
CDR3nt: TGTGCCACCAGTGAAACGACAGGGAACTATGGCTACACCTTC
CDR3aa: CATSETTGNYGYTF

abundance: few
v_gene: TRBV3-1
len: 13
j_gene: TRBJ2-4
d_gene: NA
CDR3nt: TGTGCCAGCAGCCTGGGGGGCGCAAACATTCAGTACTTC
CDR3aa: CASSLGGANIQYF

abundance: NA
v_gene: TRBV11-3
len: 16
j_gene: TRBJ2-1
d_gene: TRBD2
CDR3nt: TGTGCCAGCAGCTTAAGGGGCAGCGGGAGAGGGTATGAGCAGTTCTTC
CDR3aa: CASSLRGSGRGYEQFF

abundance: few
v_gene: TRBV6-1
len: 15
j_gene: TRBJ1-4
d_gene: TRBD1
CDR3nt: TGTGCCAGCCGGAAACACGGACAGGGTAATGAAAAACTGTTTTTT
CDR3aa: CASRKHGQGNEKLFF

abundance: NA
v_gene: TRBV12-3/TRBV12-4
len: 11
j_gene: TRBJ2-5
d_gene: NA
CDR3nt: TGTGCCAGCAGCCAGGGAAAGACCCAGTACTTC
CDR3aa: CASSQGKTQYF

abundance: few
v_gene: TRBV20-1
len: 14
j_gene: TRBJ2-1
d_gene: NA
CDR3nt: TGCAGTGCCGGCCTAGAATGGGCACCAGGCATCCAGTTCTTC
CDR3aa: CSAGLEWAPGIQFF

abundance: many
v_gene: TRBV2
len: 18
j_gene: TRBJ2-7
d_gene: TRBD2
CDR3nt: TGTGCCAGCAGTAGCAGCGGTTGGGTGCGGGAGACCACCTACGAGCAGTACTTC
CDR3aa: CASSSSGWVRETTYEQYF

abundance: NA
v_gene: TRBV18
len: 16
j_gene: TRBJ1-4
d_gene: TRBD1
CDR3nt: TGTGCCAGCTCACTCCATCCCCTGGGACAGAATGAAAAACTGTTTTTT
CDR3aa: CASSLHPLGQNEKLFF

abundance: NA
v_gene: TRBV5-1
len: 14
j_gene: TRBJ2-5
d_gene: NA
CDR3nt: TGCGCCAGCAGCTTCTCCTCACCGATGGGGACCCAGTACTTC
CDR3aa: CASSFSSPMGTQYF

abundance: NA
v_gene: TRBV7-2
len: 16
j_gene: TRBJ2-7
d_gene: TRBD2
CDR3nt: TGTGCCAGCAGCTTAAGCCTAGCGGGAGGGCCCTACGAGCAGTACTTC
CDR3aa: CASSLSLAGGPYEQYF

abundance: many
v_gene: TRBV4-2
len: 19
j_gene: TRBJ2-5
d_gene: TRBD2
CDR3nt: TGTGCCAGCAGCCAAGATAAGACTAGCAGTCAACGGAGGTCGAAGACCCAGTACTTC
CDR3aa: CASSQDKTSSQRRSKTQYF